This T cell receptor (beta chain) was identified during a study of control samples from healthy donors and cancer patients (dated by TCRdb to about 2020). The receptor library was made with the immunoSEQ multiplex PCR assay. TCRdb stores this immuneACCESS table with in-frame sequences only. Part of the clones is absent; in the studies checked, under half of the shortfall reflects unresolved V genes, and no reason is known for the rest. This sample is represented by roughly 55,000 clones; 90% to 96% of them were singletons. Of the sample, 0.9% to 1.2% is held by the ten largest clones. Trimming at the junction amounts to 0 bases on V and 0 bases on J, and the germline ends lie 4 bases apart. The CDR3 has 14 amino acids, counting the end cysteine and phenylalanine. Only CDR3 DNA is held: 42 bases, read in frame from base 1. Via the germline V gene, CDR1 is SGHRS and CDR2 YFSETQ. Points on this clone: Its binding antigen is unknown. Per-base qualities were not stored, and no clone one base away is much larger.

This TCR derives from a woman between 18 and 29 years old in good health. The rearranged chain carries TRBV5-1 and TRBJ1-3; the D gene identity is not certain. The sample was blood. In nucleotides, the sequence is TGCGCCAGCAGCTTGGACCCCTCTGGAAACACCATATATTTT. The encoded protein is CASSLDPSGNTIYF.